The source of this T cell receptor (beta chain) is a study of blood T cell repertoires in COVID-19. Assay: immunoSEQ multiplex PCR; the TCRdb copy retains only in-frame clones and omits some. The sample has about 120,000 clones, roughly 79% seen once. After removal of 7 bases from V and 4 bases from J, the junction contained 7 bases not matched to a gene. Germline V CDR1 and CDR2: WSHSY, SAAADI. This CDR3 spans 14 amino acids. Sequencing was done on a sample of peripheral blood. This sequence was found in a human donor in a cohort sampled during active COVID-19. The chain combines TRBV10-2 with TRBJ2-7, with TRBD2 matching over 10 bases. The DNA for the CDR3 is TGCGCCAGCAATTATCTAGCGGGAGAATACGAGCAGTACTTC. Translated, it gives CASNYLAGEYEQYF.